The 7 T cell receptor beta chains below come from one sample, sequenced in a study of blood T cell repertoires in COVID-19. Measured with immunoSEQ multiplex PCR; TCRdb has only the in-frame clones, and not every one. In the table there are hundreds of thousands of clones, more than 70% of which are singletons. The sequenced sample was peripheral blood. The receptors were gathered from a man older than 75 with acute or convalescent COVID-19.

There are a few counts of this clone. The V gene is TRBV25-1, the J gene TRBJ1-6; 7 nucleotides agree with TRBD1. The CDR3 spans 14 residues. V trimming: 7 bases; J trimming: 8 bases; junction bases outside the gene matches: 8. Germline CDR1 MGHDK, CDR2 SYGVNS. Written as DNA, the CDR3 is TGTGCCAGCAAAGAGACAGGGTTCTATTCACCCCTCCACTTT. Translating gives CASKETGFYSPLHF.

The chain is built from TRBV27 and TRBJ1-6; D is unresolved. Germline assignment: CDR1 MNHEY and CDR2 SMNVEV (reference sequence). The CDR3 is 13 amino acids. Trimming shortened V by 4 bases and J by 10 bases, and 11 bases separated the two germline ends. DNA of the CDR3: TGTGCCAGCAGTTACCCCGGGAGGTCACCCCTCCACTTT. Encoded protein: CASSYPGRSPLHF.

This clone turned up a few times. The CDR3 loop is CASRSGYYEQYF. As DNA, the CDR3 is TGTGCCAGCAGGAGCGGCTACTACGAGCAGTACTTC. The chain has TRBV28 and TRBJ2-7, with a possible D match to TRBD2 (5 bases). This CDR3 has 12 residues. In germline, CDR1 is MDHEN, CDR2 SYDVKM. V was pared by 6 bases and J by 3 bases, with 9 bases between.

The chain couples TRBV29-1 to TRBJ2-6; 7 bases are a match to TRBD1. The junction had 13 bases not matched to a gene; V was cut back by 3 bases and J by 5 bases. The CDR3 is 17 residues long. CDR1 is SQVTM and CDR2 is ANQGSEA in the germline V gene. The CDR3 sequence: CSVDRTGVPLRANVLTF. The CDR3 DNA is TGCAGCGTTGACAGGACAGGCGTACCGTTGCGGGCCAACGTCCTGACTTTC.

The chain uses TRBV7-2 and TRBJ1-1; D remains ambiguous. V lost 8 bases to trimming and J lost 0 bases, with 10 bases between them. CDR3 length: 13 residues. Germline V gene sequence: CDR1 SGHTA, CDR2 FQGNSA. CDR3 protein: CASLGGMNTEAFF. As DNA, the CDR3 is TGTGCCAGCCTGGGAGGGATGAACACTGAAGCTTTCTTT.

This chain uses TRBV18 with TRBJ1-4; D may be TRBD1 (6 bases). The germline V and J ends were trimmed by 1 base and 7 bases, with 13 bases remaining between them. Germline CDR1 reads KGHSH; CDR2 reads LQKENI. CDR3 length equals 15 residues. CDR3 protein: CASSPQTGLIEKLFF. CDR3 coding DNA: TGTGCCAGCTCACCACAGACAGGTCTAATTGAAAAACTGTTTTTT.

This clone was observed a handful of times. The V gene is TRBV7-3, the J gene TRBJ2-6, with 8 nucleotides matching TRBD2. Losses at the gene ends were 3 bases for V and 3 bases for J; bases not matched to a gene: 16. There are 20 residues in the CDR3. Germline CDR1 and CDR2: SGHTA and FQGTGA. CDR3 region: CASSFKGHLGLGSGANVLTF. The CDR3 DNA reads as TGTGCCAGCAGCTTCAAAGGACACCTGGGACTAGGTAGTGGGGCCAACGTCCTGACTTTC.